This is a list of T cell receptor beta chains from one sample in a study of CD8 T cells in Susac syndrome. TCRdb analysed the immunoSEQ multiplex PCR reads with MiXCR anew, one entry per CDR3 protein. The sample shows about 200,000 distinct CDR3 sequences, 85% to 95% of them seen only once. The sequencing input was CD4+ T cells from PBMCs. Every receptor here comes from a human donor in good health. Each CDR3 is given with its conserved first and last residue. D genes are given only for firm matches. Clone size appears in some rows only: once, few, many, or a class for an expanded clone.

abundance,d_gene,j_gene,v_gene,CDR3aa,CDR3nt
.,TRBD1,TRBJ2-6,TRBV12-3/TRBV12-4,CASSDRERYSGANVLTF,TGTGCCAGCAGTGACAGGGAGAGATACTCTGGGGCCAACGTCCTGACTTTC
.,TRBD2,TRBJ2-4,TRBV30,CAWQLAGMGKNIQYF,TGTGCCTGGCAACTAGCGGGGATGGGCAAAAACATTCAGTACTTC
once,TRBD1,TRBJ1-1,TRBV25-1,CASSSTETQGAFF,TGTGCCAGCAGCTCGACTGAGACACAGGGGGCTTTCTTT
few,TRBD1,TRBJ2-7,TRBV6-5,CASSRDRDYEQYF,TGTGCCAGCTCCCGGGACAGGGACTACGAGCAGTACTTC
.,.,TRBJ2-1,TRBV7-3,CASSLNGYNEQFF,TGTGCCAGCAGCTTAAACGGCTACAATGAGCAGTTCTTC
.,TRBD2,TRBJ2-1,TRBV3-1,CASSLGEGLYNEQFF,TGTGCCAGCAGCCTTGGGGAGGGGTTATACAATGAGCAGTTCTTC
.,TRBD1,TRBJ2-7,TRBV25-1,CASSESGQSYEQYF,TGTGCCAGCAGTGAATCGGGACAGTCCTACGAGCAGTACTTC
.,.,TRBJ2-5,TRBV3-1,CASSDLGERETQYF,TGTGCCAGCAGCGACTTGGGTGAGCGCGAGACCCAGTACTTC
.,.,TRBJ2-3,TRBV14,CASSQQDPSSRDTQYF,TGTGCCAGCAGCCAACAGGACCCATCCTCTCGGGATACGCAGTATTTT
.,.,TRBJ1-3,TRBV30,CAWSVRRNTIYF,TGTGCCTGGAGTGTACGAAGAAACACCATATATTTT
.,.,TRBJ2-5,TRBV4-1,CASSQEGTYQETQYF,TGCGCCAGCAGCCAAGAGGGAACGTACCAAGAGACCCAGTACTTC
.,.,TRBJ2-1,TRBV11-2,CASSSLSGTASEQFF,TGTGCCAGCAGCTCTCTATCCGGGACTGCCAGTGAGCAGTTCTTC
.,.,TRBJ1-1,TRBV20-1,CSASSGNTEAFF,TGCAGTGCTAGTTCGGGGAACACTGAAGCTTTCTTT
few,.,TRBJ2-1,TRBV29-1,CSVEGGRDAYNEQFF,TGCAGCGTCGAAGGCGGGCGGGACGCATACAATGAGCAGTTCTTC
.,TRBD2,TRBJ2-1,TRBV15,CATSSDALAGVGGEQFF,TGTGCCACCAGCAGCGACGCTCTAGCGGGAGTGGGAGGTGAGCAGTTCTTC
.,.,TRBJ2-5,TRBV4-1,CASSQEPMGAQYF,TGCGCCAGCAGCCAAGAGCCCATGGGGGCCCAGTACTTC
.,.,TRBJ2-3,TRBV10-3,CAIAGDTDTQYF,TGTGCCATCGCCGGGGACACAGATACGCAGTATTTT
.,.,TRBJ1-1,TRBV3-1,CASSQGPGTAFF,TGTGCCAGCAGCCAAGGCCCCGGAACGGCTTTCTTT
.,.,TRBJ2-5,TRBV2,CASSRDEETQYF,TGTGCCAGCTCGCGGGACGAAGAGACCCAGTACTTC
once,TRBD2,TRBJ2-7,TRBV7-2,CASSLVPPSGGASQYF,TGTGCCAGCAGCTTAGTCCCCCCTAGCGGGGGGGCATCGCAGTACTTC
.,.,TRBJ1-2,TRBV27,CASNKAGNYGYTF,TGTGCCAGCAATAAGGCAGGGAACTATGGCTACACCTTC
.,.,TRBJ2-1,TRBV28,CASSTRVGNEQFF,TGTGCCAGCAGTACCAGGGTAGGGAATGAGCAGTTCTTC
.,.,TRBJ2-7,TRBV24-1,CATSDRDWSSYEQYF,TGTGCCACCAGTGACCGGGACTGGAGCTCCTACGAGCAGTACTTC
.,.,TRBJ2-5,TRBV20-1,CSVGVGETQYF,TGCAGTGTGGGGGTAGGAGAGACCCAGTACTTC
.,.,TRBJ1-2,TRBV4-1,CASSQDHGRNYGYTF,TGCGCCAGCAGCCAAGATCATGGGCGTAACTATGGCTACACCTTC
.,.,TRBJ1-2,TRBV3-1,CASSPPGDLYGYTF,TGTGCCAGCAGCCCTCCGGGGGACCTCTATGGCTACACCTTC
.,TRBD2,TRBJ2-3,TRBV29-1,CSVGRGGLAEATDTQYF,TGCAGCGTAGGGCGAGGGGGACTAGCAGAAGCCACAGATACGCAGTATTTT
.,.,TRBJ1-4,TRBV7-2,CASSVLAGANEKLFF,TGTGCCAGCAGCGTTCTGGCCGGGGCAAATGAAAAACTGTTTTTT
.,.,TRBJ2-5,TRBV3-1,CASSQAPAGTEYF,TGTGCCAGCAGCCAAGCGCCGGCCGGGACGGAGTACTTC
.,TRBD2,TRBJ2-1,TRBV4-1,CASSQLPGAGVRNEQFF,TGCGCCAGCAGCCAGCTCCCCGGGGCGGGAGTTCGGAATGAGCAGTTCTTC
.,.,TRBJ1-6,TRBV7-2,CASSLQGLNSPLHF,TGTGCCAGCAGCCTCCAGGGCCTGAACTCACCCCTCCACTTT
.,TRBD1,TRBJ2-1,TRBV29-1,CSVLFTQGAGDEQFF,TGCAGCGTTTTATTCACACAGGGGGCTGGCGATGAGCAGTTCTTC
.,TRBD1,TRBJ2-5,TRBV19,CASSSDRVETQYF,TGTGCCAGTAGCTCAGACAGGGTGGAGACCCAGTACTTC
.,.,TRBJ2-7,TRBV7-9,CAIRGSYEQYF,TGTGCCATCCGGGGGTCCTACGAGCAGTACTTC
.,.,TRBJ1-5,TRBV12-3/TRBV12-4,CASSFGRAPQHF,TGTGCCAGCAGTTTCGGCAGGGCTCCCCAGCATTTT
.,.,TRBJ2-5,TRBV29-1,CSVVDRQGVTQYF,TGCAGCGTTGTGGACAGACAAGGAGTGACCCAGTACTTC
.,.,TRBJ1-1,TRBV12-3/TRBV12-4,CASSFHGANTEAFF,TGTGCCAGCAGTTTCCACGGGGCGAACACTGAAGCTTTCTTT
.,.,TRBJ1-5,TRBV15,CATSRDWGANQPQHF,TGTGCCACCAGCAGAGATTGGGGTGCCAATCAGCCCCAGCATTTT
once,TRBD1,TRBJ1-6,TRBV20-1,CSAGDRGSSYNSPLHF,TGCAGTGCTGGGGACAGGGGATCCTCCTATAATTCACCCCTCCACTTT
.,TRBD1,TRBJ2-5,TRBV6-2/TRBV6-3,CAHGTGRQETQYF,TGTGCCCATGGGACAGGGCGCCAAGAGACCCAGTACTTC
.,.,TRBJ2-5,TRBV10-3,CAIRGALRETQYF,TGTGCCATCAGAGGGGCCCTGAGAGAGACCCAGTACTTC
.,TRBD2,TRBJ2-1,TRBV6-5,CASRSSGSAANEQFF,TGTGCCAGCAGGTCTAGCGGGAGTGCGGCCAATGAGCAGTTCTTC
.,.,TRBJ2-7,TRBV19,CASSPIEGSSYEQYF,TGTGCCAGTAGCCCCATCGAGGGATCGTCCTACGAGCAGTACTTC
.,.,TRBJ2-2,TRBV19,CASISRERPGELFF,TGTGCCAGTATATCCAGGGAACGGCCCGGGGAGCTGTTTTTT
.,.,TRBJ2-5,TRBV4-1,CASSQDAREETQYF,TGCGCCAGCAGCCAAGATGCTAGAGAAGAGACCCAGTACTTC
.,.,TRBJ2-1,TRBV12-3/TRBV12-4,CASSLDWNEQFF,TGTGCCAGCAGCTTAGACTGGAATGAGCAGTTCTTC
.,TRBD2,TRBJ2-1,TRBV29-1,CSVETSGGNEQFF,TGCAGCGTTGAGACTAGCGGGGGGAATGAGCAGTTCTTC
.,TRBD2,TRBJ2-1,TRBV20-1,CSAIGAGPYNEQFF,TGCAGTGCTATAGGAGCGGGACCCTACAATGAGCAGTTCTTC
.,.,TRBJ2-5,TRBV19,CASSIQEGAETQYF,TGTGCCAGTAGTATTCAGGAGGGAGCGGAGACCCAGTACTTC
once,TRBD1,TRBJ1-1,TRBV2,CASSGATGAGDTEAFF,TGTGCCAGCAGTGGCGCAACAGGGGCGGGGGACACTGAAGCTTTCTTT
.,TRBD2,TRBJ2-1,TRBV7-2,CASSSWTSGTDNEQFF,TGTGCCAGCAGCTCCTGGACTAGCGGGACGGACAATGAGCAGTTCTTC
.,.,TRBJ1-5,TRBV20-1,CSASPSGVWGQPQHF,TGCAGTGCTAGCCCCTCCGGGGTGTGGGGTCAGCCCCAGCATTTT